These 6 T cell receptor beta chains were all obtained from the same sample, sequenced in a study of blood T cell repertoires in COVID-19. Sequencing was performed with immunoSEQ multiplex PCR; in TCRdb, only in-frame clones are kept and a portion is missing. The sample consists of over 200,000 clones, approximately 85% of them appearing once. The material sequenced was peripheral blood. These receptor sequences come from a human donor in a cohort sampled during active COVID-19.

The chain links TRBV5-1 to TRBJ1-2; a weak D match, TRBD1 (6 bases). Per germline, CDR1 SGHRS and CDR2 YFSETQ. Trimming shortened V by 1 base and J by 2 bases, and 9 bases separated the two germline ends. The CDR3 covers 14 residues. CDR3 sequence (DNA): TGCGCCAGCAGCTTGTCCCAGGGGAACTATGGCTACACCTTC. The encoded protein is CASSLSQGNYGYTF.

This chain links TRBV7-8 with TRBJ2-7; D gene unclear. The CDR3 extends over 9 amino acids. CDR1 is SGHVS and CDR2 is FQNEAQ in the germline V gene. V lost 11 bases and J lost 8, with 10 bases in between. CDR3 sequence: CAPLRQQYF. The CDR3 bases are TGTGCCCCCCTCCGTCAGCAGTACTTC.

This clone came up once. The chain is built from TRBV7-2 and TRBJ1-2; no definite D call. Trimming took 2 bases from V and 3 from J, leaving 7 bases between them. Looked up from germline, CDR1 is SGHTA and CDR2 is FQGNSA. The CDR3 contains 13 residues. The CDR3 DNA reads TGTGCCAGCAGCTTACACAGAGACTATGGCTACACCTTC. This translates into CASSLHRDYGYTF.

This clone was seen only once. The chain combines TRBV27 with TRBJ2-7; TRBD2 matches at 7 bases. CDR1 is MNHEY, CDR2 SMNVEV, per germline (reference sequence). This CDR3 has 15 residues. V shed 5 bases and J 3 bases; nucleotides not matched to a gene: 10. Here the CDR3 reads CASSTRGRGDYEQYF. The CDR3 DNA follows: TGTGCCAGCAGTACCCGGGGACGGGGGGACTACGAGCAGTACTTC.

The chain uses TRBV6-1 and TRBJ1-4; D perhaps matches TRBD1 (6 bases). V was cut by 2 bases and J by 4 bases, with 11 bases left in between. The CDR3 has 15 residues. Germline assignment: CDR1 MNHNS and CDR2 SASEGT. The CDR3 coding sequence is TGTGCCAGCAGTGAAAGTGGCAGGGGTAATGAAAAACTGTTTTTT. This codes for CASSESGRGNEKLFF.

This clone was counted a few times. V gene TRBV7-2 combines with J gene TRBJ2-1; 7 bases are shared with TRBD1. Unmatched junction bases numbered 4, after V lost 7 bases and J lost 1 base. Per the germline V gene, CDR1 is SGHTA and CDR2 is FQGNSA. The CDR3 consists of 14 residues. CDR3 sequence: CASNRGPSYNEQFF. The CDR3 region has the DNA TGTGCCAGCAACAGGGGACCTTCCTACAATGAGCAGTTCTTC. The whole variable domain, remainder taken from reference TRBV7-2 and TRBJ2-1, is GAGVSQSPSNKVTEKGKDVELRCDPISGHTALYWYRQSLGQGLEFLIYFQGNSAPDKSGLPSDRFSAERTGGSVSTLTIQRTQQEDSAVYLCASNRGPSYNEQFFGPGTRLTVL.